These 19 T cell receptor beta chains came from one sample sequenced in a study of blood T cell repertoires in COVID-19. Clones were sequenced by immunoSEQ multiplex PCR, and TCRdb holds only the in-frame ones, with some missing. The sample holds about 190,000 clones; roughly 80% are singletons and the top ten take roughly an eighth. The sample consisted of peripheral blood. The source is a woman aged 45-59 years with acute or convalescent COVID-19.

This rearrangement joins TRBV5-6 to TRBJ2-7, with 9 bases lining up with TRBD2. The CDR3 is 14 amino acids. V was pared by 9 bases and J by 4 bases, with 11 bases of the junction left unmatched. Germline V CDR1 and CDR2: SGHDT, YYEEEE. CDR3 sequence: CATRRGGYGYEQYF. The DNA of the CDR3 is TGTGCCACCCGGCGGGGGGGGTACGGGTACGAGCAGTACTTC.

V gene TRBV3-1 (or the pseudogene TRBV3-2) combines with J gene TRBJ1-5; TRBD1 might be the D (6 bases). Trimming removed 2 bases from V and 5 bases from J, with 25 bases in between. Looked up from germline, CDR1 is LGHDT and CDR2 is YNNKEL (reference sequence). The CDR3 length is 19 residues. The CDR3 sequence: CASSQPKPIRGRGDQPQHF. The CDR3 bases are TGTGCCAGCAGCCAACCTAAACCTATTAGGGGCAGGGGCGATCAGCCCCAGCATTTT.

The chain carries TRBV28 and TRBJ1-1; D is possibly TRBD1 (6 bases). Germline CDR1 reads MDHEN; CDR2 reads SYDVKM. The CDR3 length is 16 residues. The ends were cut back, 4 bases at V and 4 bases at J, with 19 bases in the middle. The CDR3 spells CASSSPPGRGGTEAFF. The CDR3 nucleotides read TGTGCCAGCAGTTCGCCCCCTGGGAGGGGGGGCACTGAAGCTTTCTTT.

The chain has TRBV6-2 or TRBV6-3 and TRBJ1-2; TRBD1 matches 8 bases. The J segment lost 7 bases and the V segment lost 4 bases, leaving 8 bases of the junction unmatched. This CDR3 spans 14 amino acids. Looked up from germline, CDR1 is MNHEY and CDR2 is SVGEGT. In nucleotides, the CDR3 is TGTGCCAGCAGTTCCCCGACAGGGGAGCGTGGCTACACCTTC. It codes for CASSSPTGERGYTF.

The chain uses TRBV7-2 and TRBJ2-5; D is unresolved. The CDR3 totals 15 residues. Trimming took 5 bases from V and 2 from J, leaving 15 bases between them. Germline V gene data show CDR1 as SGHTA and CDR2 as FQGNSA. The CDR3 DNA is TGTGCCAGCAGCACCCAGCCAGCGCTACAAGAGACCCAGTACTTC. This translates into CASSTQPALQETQYF.

V is TRBV19 and J is TRBJ2-1; TRBD2 might be the D (5 bases). Per germline, CDR1 LNHDA and CDR2 SQIVND (reference sequence). This CDR3 is 14 amino acids long. V was cut by 5 bases and J by 6 bases, with 14 bases left in between. The chain's CDR3 is CASSGRGSVNEQFF. The DNA of the CDR3 is TGTGCCAGTAGTGGTCGGGGTTCGGTCAATGAGCAGTTCTTC.

This clone was picked up a small number of times. This sequence joins TRBV2 and TRBJ1-3; the D is unclear. The CDR3 totals 16 residues. Between the trimmed V and J ends, which lost 2 bases and 0 bases, there was a span of 11 bases. Looked up from germline, CDR1 is SNHLY and CDR2 is FYNNEI. The CDR3 protein is CASSEQRLSSGNTIYF. CDR3 bases: TGTGCCAGCAGTGAACAACGGTTGTCCTCTGGAAACACCATATATTTT.

The chain links TRBV7-2 to TRBJ2-7, with 7 nucleotides matching TRBD2. Germline CDR1 reads SGHTA; CDR2 reads FQGNSA. V gave up 1 base and J gave up 3 bases; unmatched junction bases: 9. CDR3 size: 16 residues. The CDR3 nucleotides are TGTGCCAGCAGCTTAGTTCGGGCTAGCGGAAACTACGAGCAGTACTTC. Its protein product is CASSLVRASGNYEQYF.

This chain uses TRBV15 with TRBJ2-3, with a possible D match to TRBD1 (6 bases). Germline loops: CDR1 LNHNV, CDR2 YYDKDF (reference sequence). The CDR3 has 15 residues. Deletions cut 5 bases from V and 0 bases from J, with 12 bases between. The CDR3 coding sequence is TGTGCCACCAGCGGGACATTTTACAGCACAGATACGCAGTATTTT. Translated, it gives CATSGTFYSTDTQYF.

The chain links TRBV6-5 to TRBJ2-3, with TRBD1 as a possible D gene (5 bases). Trimming took 5 bases from V and 2 from J, leaving 8 bases between them. Germline V lookup: CDR1 MNHEY, CDR2 SVGAGI. The CDR3 consists of 13 residues. This CDR3 is CASSRQYTDTQYF. In DNA, the CDR3 is TGTGCCAGCAGTCGACAGTACACAGATACGCAGTATTTT.

This clone has just one count. The chain recombines TRBV6-2 or TRBV6-3 with TRBJ1-1; 9 bases fit TRBD1. The CDR3 runs to 15 residues. V lost 0 bases and J lost 5; bases outside the gene matches: 4. The germline CDR1 and CDR2 sequences are MNHEY and SVGEGT. CDR3 sequence reads: CASSYSGQGMTEAFF. Written as DNA, the CDR3 is TGTGCCAGCAGTTACTCCGGACAGGGGATGACTGAAGCTTTCTTT.

This chain uses TRBV30 with TRBJ1-5; D is uncertain. V dropped 0 bases and J dropped 1 base, with 7 bases sitting between them. Germline V gene lookup returns CDR1 GTSNPN and CDR2 SVGIG (reference sequence). This CDR3 spans 14 amino acids. The CDR3 nucleotides read TGTGCCTGGAGTGTGGCACTAAGCAATCAGCCCCAGCATTTT. Its translation: CAWSVALSNQPQHF.

This clone was observed a single time. The chain links TRBV7-9 to TRBJ1-2; D call uncertain. This CDR3 is 13 amino acids long. V was cut by 5 bases and J by 5 bases, with 12 bases left in between. CDR1 and CDR2 (germline): SEHNR, FQNEAQ (reference sequence). CDR3 amino acids: CASSLPNVYGYTF. CDR3 DNA sequence: TGTGCCAGCAGCCTACCGAACGTTTATGGCTACACCTTC.

This clone showed up just once. The chain carries TRBV28 and TRBJ1-3; D is perhaps TRBD1 (6 bases). The CDR3 is 14 residues long. Looked up from germline, CDR1 is MDHEN and CDR2 is SYDVKM. Trimming shortened V by 6 bases and J by 1 base, and 10 bases separated the two germline ends. The CDR3 DNA reads TGTGCCAGCAGCAACAGGGCGTCTGGAAACACCATATATTTT. This encodes CASSNRASGNTIYF.

CDR3 in amino acids: CASKYQGGVLDGYTF. The CDR3 DNA reads TGTGCCAGCAAGTATCAGGGAGGAGTTTTGGATGGCTACACCTTC. V gene TRBV2 combines with J gene TRBJ1-2, with a tentative D call TRBD1 (5 bases). This CDR3 is 15 amino acids long. V gave up 7 bases and J gave up 6 bases, with 21 bases separating them. Germline CDR1 reads SNHLY; CDR2 reads FYNNEI.

The chain is built from TRBV27 and TRBJ1-2; TRBD1 matches 7 bases. Germline lookup yields CDR1 MNHEY and CDR2 SMNVEV (reference sequence). This CDR3 contains 15 residues. The ends lost 2 bases at V and 4 bases at J; junction bases unmatched: 7. Here the CDR3 DNA reads TGTGCCAGCAGTTTAAAGGGGGCGTCTAGCTATGGCTACACCTTC. As protein: CASSLKGASSYGYTF.

This rearrangement joins TRBV5-1 to TRBJ2-7, with D tentatively TRBD2 (6 bases). Germline assignment: CDR1 SGHRS and CDR2 YFSETQ. With 6 bases removed from V and 1 base from J, the gap between germline ends came to 14 bases. The CDR3 is made up of 14 amino acids. Here the CDR3 reads CASTSGGESYEQYF. The CDR3 coding sequence is TGCGCCAGCACCTCAGGCGGGGAGTCCTACGAGCAGTACTTC.

This rearrangement joins TRBV5-4 to TRBJ1-4; a weak D match, TRBD1 (5 bases). The CDR3 sequence is 15 residues long. The germline CDR1 and CDR2 sequences are SGHNT and YYREEE (reference sequence). The V gene lost 3 bases and the J gene lost 7 bases, with 16 bases spanning the gap. Here the CDR3 DNA reads TGTGCCAGCAGCTCCCACGGGGGTCTGGGTGAAAAACTGTTTTTT. Its translation is CASSSHGGLGEKLFF. Using reference TRBV5-4 and TRBJ1-4 for the parts outside the CDR3, the full variable domain is ETGVTQSPTHLIKTRGQQVTLRCSSQSGHNTVSWYQQALGQGPQFIFQYYREEENGRGNFPPRFSGLQFPNYSSELNVNALELDDSALYLCASSSHGGLGEKLFFGSGTQLSVL.

This clone was detected once. The V call is TRBV19, the J call TRBJ1-2; D may be TRBD1 (5 bases). Germline assignment: CDR1 LNHDA and CDR2 SQIVND (reference sequence). Trimming removed 7 bases at V and 4 bases at J, with 10 bases between. This CDR3 contains 12 residues. Written as DNA, the CDR3 is TGTGCCAGTACCCAGGGTGGCTATGGCTACACCTTC. This codes for CASTQGGYGYTF.